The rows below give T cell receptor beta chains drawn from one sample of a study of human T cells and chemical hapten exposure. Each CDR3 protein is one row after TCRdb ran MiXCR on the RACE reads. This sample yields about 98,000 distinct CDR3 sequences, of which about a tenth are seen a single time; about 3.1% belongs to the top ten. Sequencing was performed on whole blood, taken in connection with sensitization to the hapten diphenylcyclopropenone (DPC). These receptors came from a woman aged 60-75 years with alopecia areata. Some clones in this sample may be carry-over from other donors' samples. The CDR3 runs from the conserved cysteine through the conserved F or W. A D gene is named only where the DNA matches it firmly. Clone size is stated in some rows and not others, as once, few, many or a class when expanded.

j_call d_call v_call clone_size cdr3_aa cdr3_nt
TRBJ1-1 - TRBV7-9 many CASSPYRNTEAFF TGTGCCAGCAGCCCCTACAGGAACACTGAAGCTTTCTTT
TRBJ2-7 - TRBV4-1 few CASSQGKGRTTYEQYF TGCGCCAGCAGCCAAGGAAAGGGACGGACTACCTACGAGCAGTACTTC
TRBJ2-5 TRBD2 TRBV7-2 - CASSQSGTSETQYF TGTGCCAGCAGCCAAAGTGGGACTAGCGAGACCCAGTACTTC
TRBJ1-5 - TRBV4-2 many CASSQDGAVNQPQHF TGTGCCAGCAGCCAAGATGGGGCAGTCAATCAGCCCCAGCATTTT
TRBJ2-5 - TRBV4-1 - CASSQDRGFQETQYF TGCGCCAGCAGCCAAGATAGGGGTTTCCAAGAGACCCAGTACTTC
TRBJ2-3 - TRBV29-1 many CSGNGDTDTQYF TGCAGCGGCAATGGGGACACAGATACGCAGTATTTT
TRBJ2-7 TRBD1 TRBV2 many CASNGDSPYEQYF TGTGCCAGCAATGGGGACAGCCCTTACGAGCAGTACTTC
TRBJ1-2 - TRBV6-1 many CASTSGVSGYTF TGTGCCAGCACTTCAGGGGTCTCTGGCTACACCTTC
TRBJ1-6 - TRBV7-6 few CASSLAFEGSPLHF TGTGCCAGCAGCTTAGCGTTCGAGGGTTCACCCCTCCACTTT
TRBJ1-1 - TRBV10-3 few CAIEKEENTEAFF TGTGCCATCGAGAAGGAAGAGAACACTGAAGCTTTCTTT
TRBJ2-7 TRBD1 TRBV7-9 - CATQPGQGQNEQYF TGTGCCACCCAGCCGGGACAGGGTCAGAACGAGCAGTACTTC
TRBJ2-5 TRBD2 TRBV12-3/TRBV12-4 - CASSLMGRGDKETQYF TGTGCCAGCAGTTTAATGGGGCGGGGGGACAAAGAGACCCAGTACTTC
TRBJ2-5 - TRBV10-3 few CATVRTVQETQYF TGTGCCACCGTAAGGACAGTCCAAGAGACCCAGTACTTC
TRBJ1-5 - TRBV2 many CASGNRPDQPQHF TGTGCCAGCGGGAACAGGCCTGATCAGCCCCAGCATTTT